Shown below are 27 T cell receptor beta chains from a single sample sequenced in a study of blood T cell repertoires in COVID-19. The method was immunoSEQ multiplex PCR; TCRdb's version includes in-frame clones alone and lacks a portion of them. The sample yields some 110,000 clones, 60% to 80% seen once. What was sequenced was peripheral blood. The source is a man older than 75 with COVID-19, enrolled during active disease.

The chain's CDR3 is CASSLGTASTNEKLFF. CDR3 nucleotide sequence: TGTGCCAGCAGCTTAGGGACAGCATCAACTAATGAAAAACTGTTTTTT. V usage is TRBV7-9 and J usage is TRBJ1-4; TRBD1 is a possible D gene (6 bases). V gave up 1 base and J gave up 0 bases, with 9 bases separating them. There are 16 residues in the CDR3. The germline V gene has CDR1 SEHNR and CDR2 FQNEAQ (reference sequence).

The gene calls are TRBV27 and TRBJ2-1, with D hard to call. Germline V CDR1 and CDR2: MNHEY, SMNVEV (reference sequence). The CDR3 runs 16 residues. Trimming removed 5 bases at V and 6 bases at J, with 20 bases between. CDR3 bases: TGTGCCAGCAGTCCTTCCCTGGGTGTAGCCCGCAATGAGCAGTTCTTC. This codes for CASSPSLGVARNEQFF.

This chain links TRBV5-6 with TRBJ2-1; 9 bases line up with TRBD2. V lost 5 bases, J lost 8 bases, and 8 bases stayed unmatched. The CDR3 is made up of 14 amino acids. CDR1 and CDR2 (germline): SGHDT, YYEEEE. CDR3 amino acids: CASREVAGEDEQFF. DNA for the CDR3: TGTGCCAGCAGGGAGGTAGCGGGAGAGGATGAGCAGTTCTTC. Variable domain in full (rest from reference TRBV5-6 and TRBJ2-1): DAGVTQSPTHLIKTRGQQVTLRCSPKSGHDTVSWYQQALGQGPQFIFQYYEEEERQRGNFPDRFSGHQFPNYSSELNVNALLLGDSALYLCASREVAGEDEQFFGPGTRLTVL.

The rearrangement uses TRBV7-3 and TRBJ1-1, with 8 bases aligning to TRBD1. The germline CDR1 and CDR2 sequences are SGHTA and FQGTGA. The CDR3 runs 14 residues. J gave up 4 bases and V 2 bases, and 3 bases lay outside the gene matches. The chain's CDR3 is CASSLQGAGTEAFF. CDR3 DNA: TGTGCCAGCAGCTTACAGGGGGCTGGCACTGAAGCTTTCTTT. The full variable domain, in which reference TRBV7-3 and TRBJ1-1 provide the parts outside the CDR3, is GAGVSQTPSNKVTEKGKYVELRCDPISGHTALYWYRQSLGQGPEFLIYFQGTGAADDSGLPNDRFFAVRPEGSVSTLKIQRTERGDSAVYLCASSLQGAGTEAFFGQGTRLTVV.

The rearrangement joins TRBV28 to TRBJ2-7; perhaps TRBD2 as D (5 bases). The CDR3 spans 11 residues. Trimming pared 2 bases from V and 8 bases from J, leaving 7 bases between. Germline assignment: CDR1 MDHEN and CDR2 SYDVKM. CDR3: CASSLNGKQYF. The CDR3 DNA follows: TGTGCCAGCAGTTTAAACGGGAAGCAGTACTTC.

This rearrangement joins TRBV28 to TRBJ2-5; 10 bases align to TRBD1. Germline assignment: CDR1 MDHEN and CDR2 SYDVKM. The CDR3 runs 14 residues. The V segment lost 6 bases and the J segment 5 bases; nucleotides outside the gene matches: 6. The CDR3 loop is CASRPTGGSETQYF. CDR3 nucleotides: TGTGCCAGCAGACCGACAGGGGGCAGCGAGACCCAGTACTTC.

The V gene is TRBV28, the J gene TRBJ2-7; D unclear. Per the germline V gene, CDR1 is MDHEN and CDR2 is SYDVKM. This CDR3 spans 12 amino acids. V lost 10 bases and J lost 1, with 11 bases in between. CDR3 sequence (DNA): TGTGCCATTAAATACGGTTCCTACGAGCAGTACTTC. It codes for CAIKYGSYEQYF.

The chain combines TRBV3-1 (or the pseudogene TRBV3-2) with TRBJ2-1, with TRBD1 identical over 7 bases. Germline V lookup: CDR1 LGHDT, CDR2 YNNKEL (reference sequence). V lost 1 base to trimming and J lost 0 bases; unmatched junction nucleotides: 6. This CDR3 has 17 amino acids. CDR3 in amino acids: CASSQGPGGTSYNEQFF. The CDR3 coding sequence is TGTGCCAGCAGCCAAGGGCCAGGGGGAACCTCCTACAATGAGCAGTTCTTC.

The gene calls are TRBV9 and TRBJ1-4; D ambiguous. CDR1 is SGDLS and CDR2 is YYNGEE in the germline V gene. V dropped 0 bases and J dropped 10 bases, with 13 bases sitting between them. The CDR3 length is 14 residues. The CDR3 spells CASSVGQSRGKLFF. The CDR3 DNA sequence: TGTGCCAGCAGCGTAGGGCAGTCACGGGGAAAACTGTTTTTT.

This clone has at least ten counts. This rearrangement joins TRBV2 to TRBJ2-7; the D is unclear. This CDR3 is built from 12 residues. Germline CDR1 and CDR2: SNHLY and FYNNEI. Deletions cut 10 bases from V and 3 bases from J, with 13 bases between. The CDR3 loop reads CAITVGYYEQYF. Written as DNA, the CDR3 is TGTGCCATCACAGTGGGCTACTACGAGCAGTACTTC.

The chain combines TRBV10-3 with TRBJ2-3; 8 positions match TRBD2. CDR3 length equals 13 residues. The junction had 7 bases not matched to a gene; V was cut back by 0 bases and J by 14 bases. In germline, CDR1 is ENHRY, CDR2 SYGVKD. CDR3 in DNA: TGTGCCATCAGTGAGTCGATTGCGGGAGGCCCGTATTTT. Its translation: CAISESIAGGPYF.

The rearrangement links TRBV5-5 to TRBJ1-6; D gene uncertain. Germline values: CDR1 SGHKS, CDR2 YYEKEE (reference sequence). The CDR3 spans 13 residues. With 0 bases removed from V and 5 bases from J, the gap between germline ends came to 3 bases. The CDR3 coding sequence is TGTGCCAGCAGCTTGGCGGATAATTCACCCCTCCACTTT. Its translation is CASSLADNSPLHF.

The V gene is TRBV18, the J gene TRBJ2-5, with D tentatively TRBD2 (5 bases). This CDR3 is 15 amino acids long. The V and J ends lost 7 bases and 2 bases respectively, with 17 bases between them. The germline V gene encodes CDR1 KGHSH and CDR2 LQKENI. CDR3 nucleotide sequence: TGTGCCAGCTGTCCCTTCCGGGGAGATCAAGAGACCCAGTACTTC. It specifies CASCPFRGDQETQYF.

This CDR3 is CSVPTGGATGELFF. The CDR3 bases are TGCAGCGTTCCAACAGGGGGCGCAACCGGGGAGCTGTTTTTT. This chain joins TRBV29-1 and TRBJ2-2; 9 bases are a match to TRBD1. Per germline, CDR1 SQVTM and CDR2 ANQGSEA. This CDR3 comprises 14 residues. The V and J ends lost 5 bases and 5 bases, in that order; junction bases with no gene match: 6.

The chain has TRBV18 and TRBJ2-1; 9 bases are shared with TRBD2. In germline, CDR1 is KGHSH, CDR2 LQKENI. J was trimmed by 2 bases and V by 0 bases; bases with no gene match: 2. CDR3 size: 16 residues. The CDR3 here is CASSPPSGGTYNEQFF. The CDR3 region has the DNA TGTGCCAGCTCACCACCTAGCGGGGGAACCTACAATGAGCAGTTCTTC.

The V gene is TRBV27, the J gene TRBJ2-1, with 7 bases lining up with TRBD2. From germline, CDR1 is MNHEY and CDR2 SMNVEV (reference sequence). V was clipped by 6 bases and J by 8 bases; unmatched bases: 7. The CDR3 sequence is 13 residues long. For the CDR3, the DNA is TGTGCCAGCAGCCCTGGGAGGGTCGATGAGCAGTTCTTC. Encoded protein: CASSPGRVDEQFF.

V gene TRBV2 combines with J gene TRBJ1-2; a possible D gene is TRBD1 (6 bases). From germline, CDR1 is SNHLY and CDR2 FYNNEI. This CDR3 has 15 residues. V was clipped by 6 bases and J by 0 bases, with 14 bases between them. In DNA form, the CDR3 reads TGTGCCAGCAGGAACGACAGGACACCTAACTATGGCTACACCTTC. Amino acid sequence: CASRNDRTPNYGYTF.

This sequence joins TRBV15 and TRBJ2-5, with a weak D call TRBD1 (6 bases). The V gene's germline CDR1 is LNHNV and CDR2 YYDKDF (reference sequence). The CDR3 covers 15 residues. V was trimmed by 0 bases and J by 4 bases, leaving 12 bases between them. CDR3 sequence reads: CATSRDRGRGETQYF. The DNA for the CDR3 is TGTGCCACCAGCAGAGATCGCGGCAGGGGAGAGACCCAGTACTTC.

The rearrangement uses TRBV12-3 or TRBV12-4 and TRBJ2-5; perhaps TRBD2 as D (6 bases). The CDR3 is made up of 13 amino acids. V was trimmed by 3 bases and J by 2 bases, leaving 7 bases between them. CDR3 bases: TGTGCCAGCAGTTTTGGGGGGCAAGAGACCCAGTACTTC. It translates to CASSFGGQETQYF.

V and J are TRBV19 and TRBJ2-7, with 7 bases aligning to TRBD2. V lost 1 base, J lost 2 bases, and 5 bases stayed unmatched. The CDR3 has 15 residues. Per germline, CDR1 LNHDA and CDR2 SQIVND (reference sequence). The CDR3 loop is CASSIVASGTYEQYF. In nucleotides, the CDR3 is TGTGCCAGTAGTATAGTGGCTAGCGGAACCTACGAGCAGTACTTC.

This clone was recorded many times. The genes are TRBV2 and TRBJ2-1, with 10 bases that match TRBD2. The CDR3 sequence is 15 residues long. Germline V gives CDR1 SNHLY, CDR2 FYNNEI. Trimming removed 7 bases from V and 6 bases from J; junction bases left unmatched: 9. This chain's CDR3 is CASKAQREGFNEQFF. The CDR3 nucleotides read TGTGCCAGCAAGGCCCAGCGGGAGGGATTCAATGAGCAGTTCTTC.

This clone was counted between two and nine times. This chain uses TRBV27 with TRBJ2-7, with TRBD2 matching 11 bases. CDR1 MNHEY and CDR2 SMNVEV come from the germline V gene (reference sequence). This CDR3 has 14 amino acids. The J segment lost 6 bases and the V segment lost 3 bases, leaving 4 bases of the junction unmatched. The CDR3 reads CASSFLAGGVEQYF. CDR3 in DNA: TGTGCCAGCAGTTTTTTAGCGGGAGGGGTCGAGCAGTACTTC.

V and J are TRBV18 and TRBJ2-1; 11 bases are a match to TRBD2. The CDR3 totals 16 residues. V lost 1 base to trimming and J lost 8 bases; unmatched junction nucleotides: 7. Germline V gene data show CDR1 as KGHSH and CDR2 as LQKENI. The CDR3 sequence: CASSPLAGGQQDEQFF. In nucleotides, the CDR3 is TGTGCCAGCTCACCACTAGCGGGAGGGCAGCAGGATGAGCAGTTCTTC.

This clone was found once. As DNA, the CDR3 is TGCGCCAGCAGCCAAGAAGCCGGTGAGCAGTTCTTC. It specifies CASSQEAGEQFF. The chain is built from TRBV4-1 and TRBJ2-1, with D unclear. This CDR3 has 12 amino acids. Trimming pared 0 bases from V and 9 bases from J, leaving 6 bases between. Germline lookup yields CDR1 MGHRA and CDR2 YSYEKL.

In its sample, this clone was seen a few times. V usage is TRBV28 and J usage is TRBJ1-2; D gene uncertain. Germline CDR1 and CDR2: MDHEN and SYDVKM. V lost 3 bases to trimming and J lost 2 bases, with 10 bases between them. The CDR3 sequence is 14 residues long. The CDR3 spells CASSFVSANYGYTF. CDR3 DNA: TGTGCCAGCAGTTTCGTAAGCGCAAACTATGGCTACACCTTC.

The V and J genes are TRBV6-5 and TRBJ2-3, with 9 nucleotides matching TRBD1. V trimming: 11 bases; J trimming: 2 bases; junction bases outside the gene matches: 5. Germline V lookup: CDR1 MNHEY, CDR2 SVGAGI. This CDR3 contains 13 residues. The CDR3 bases are TGTGCCGGCCGGGACAGGGACACAGATACGCAGTATTTT. Residues: CAGRDRDTDTQYF.

This rearrangement joins TRBV5-1 to TRBJ2-1; 7 positions match TRBD2. The CDR3 runs to 16 residues. The ends lost 3 bases at V and 9 bases at J; junction bases unmatched: 15. Germline assignment: CDR1 SGHRS and CDR2 YFSETQ. The CDR3 sequence: CASSSSGGSNAGEQFF. CDR3 bases: TGCGCCAGCAGCTCGTCGGGCGGGAGTAACGCAGGTGAGCAGTTCTTC.